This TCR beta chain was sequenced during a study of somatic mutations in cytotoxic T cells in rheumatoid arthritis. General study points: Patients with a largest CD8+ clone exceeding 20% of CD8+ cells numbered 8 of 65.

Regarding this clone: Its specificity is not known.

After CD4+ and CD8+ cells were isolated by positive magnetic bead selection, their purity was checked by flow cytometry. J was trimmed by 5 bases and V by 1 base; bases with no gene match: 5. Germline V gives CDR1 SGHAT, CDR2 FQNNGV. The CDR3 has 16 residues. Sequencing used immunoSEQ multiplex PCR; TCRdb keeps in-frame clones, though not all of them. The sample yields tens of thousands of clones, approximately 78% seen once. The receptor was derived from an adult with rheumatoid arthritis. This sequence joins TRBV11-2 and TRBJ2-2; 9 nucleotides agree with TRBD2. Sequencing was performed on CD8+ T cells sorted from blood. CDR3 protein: CASSLGGTSLTGELFF. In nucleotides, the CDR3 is TGTGCCAGCAGCTTAGGAGGGACTAGCTTAACCGGGGAGCTGTTTTTT. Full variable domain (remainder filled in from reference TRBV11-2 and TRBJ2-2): EAGVAQSPRYKIIEKRQSVAFWCNPISGHATLYWYQQILGQGPKLLIQFQNNGVVDDSQLPKDRFSAERLKGVDSTLKIQPAKLEDSAVYLCASSLGGTSLTGELFFGEGSRLTVL.